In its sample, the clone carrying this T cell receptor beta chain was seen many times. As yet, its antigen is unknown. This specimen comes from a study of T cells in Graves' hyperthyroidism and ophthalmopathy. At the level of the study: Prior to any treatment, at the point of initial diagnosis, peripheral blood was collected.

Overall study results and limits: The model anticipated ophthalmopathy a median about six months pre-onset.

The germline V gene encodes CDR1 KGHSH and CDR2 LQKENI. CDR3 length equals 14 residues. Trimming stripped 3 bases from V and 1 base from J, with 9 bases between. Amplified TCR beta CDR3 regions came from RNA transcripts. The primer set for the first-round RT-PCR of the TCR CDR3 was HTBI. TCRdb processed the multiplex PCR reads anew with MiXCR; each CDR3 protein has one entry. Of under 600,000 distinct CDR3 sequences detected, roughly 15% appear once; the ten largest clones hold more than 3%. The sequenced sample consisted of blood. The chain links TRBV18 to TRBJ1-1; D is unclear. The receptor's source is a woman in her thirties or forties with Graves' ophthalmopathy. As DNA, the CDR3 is TGTGCCAGCTCACCTCTGGGCCCGAACACTGAAGCTTTCTTT. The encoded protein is CASSPLGPNTEAFF.